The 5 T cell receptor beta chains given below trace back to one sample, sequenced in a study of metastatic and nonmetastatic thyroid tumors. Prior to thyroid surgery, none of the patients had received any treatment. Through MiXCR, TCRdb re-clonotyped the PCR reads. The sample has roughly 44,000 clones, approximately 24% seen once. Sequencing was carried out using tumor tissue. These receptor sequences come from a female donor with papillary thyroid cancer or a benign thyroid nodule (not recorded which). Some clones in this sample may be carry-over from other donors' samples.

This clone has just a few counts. CDR3 nucleotide sequence: TGTGCCAGCAGTGAACTAGCGGGGGTGCCAGATACGCAGTATTTT. It yields the protein CASSELAGVPDTQYF. The chain uses TRBV6-1 and TRBJ2-3; 10 positions match TRBD2. This CDR3 has 15 amino acids. Germline assignment: CDR1 MNHNS and CDR2 SASEGT. The J segment lost 4 bases and the V segment lost 2 bases, leaving 3 bases of the junction unmatched.

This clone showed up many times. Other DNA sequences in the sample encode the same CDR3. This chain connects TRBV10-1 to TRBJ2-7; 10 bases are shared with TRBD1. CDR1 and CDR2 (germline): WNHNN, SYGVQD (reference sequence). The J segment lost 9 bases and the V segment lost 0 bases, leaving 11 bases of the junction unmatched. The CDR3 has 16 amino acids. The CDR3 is CASSESRGQGPLWQYF. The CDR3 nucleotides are TGCGCCAGCAGTGAGTCTAGGGGACAGGGGCCGTTGTGGCAGTACTTC.

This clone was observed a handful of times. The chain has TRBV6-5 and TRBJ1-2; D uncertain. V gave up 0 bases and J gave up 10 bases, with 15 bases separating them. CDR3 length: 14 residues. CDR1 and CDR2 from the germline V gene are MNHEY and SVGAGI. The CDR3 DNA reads TGTGCCAGCAGTTACTCGTATAGTTCGGATGTCTACACCTTC. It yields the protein CASSYSYSSDVYTF.

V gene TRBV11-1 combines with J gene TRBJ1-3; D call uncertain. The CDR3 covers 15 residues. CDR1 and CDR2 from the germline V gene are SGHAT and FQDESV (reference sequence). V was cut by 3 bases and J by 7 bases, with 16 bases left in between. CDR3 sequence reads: CASSFDRALWNTIYF. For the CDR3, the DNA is TGTGCCAGCAGCTTCGATCGGGCGTTGTGGAACACCATATATTTT. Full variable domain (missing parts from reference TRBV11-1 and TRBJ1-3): EAEVAQSPRYKITEKSQAVAFWCDPISGHATLYWYRQILGQGPELLVQFQDESVVDDSQLPKDRFSAERLKGVDSTLKIQPAELGDSAMYLCASSFDRALWNTIYFGEGSWLTVV.

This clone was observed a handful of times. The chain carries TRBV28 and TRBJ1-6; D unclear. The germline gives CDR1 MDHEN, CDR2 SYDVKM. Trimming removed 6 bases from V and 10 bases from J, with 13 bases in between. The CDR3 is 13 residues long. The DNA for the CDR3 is TGTGCCAGCAGCCCAAGCGCGGGATCACCCCTCCACTTT. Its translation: CASSPSAGSPLHF.